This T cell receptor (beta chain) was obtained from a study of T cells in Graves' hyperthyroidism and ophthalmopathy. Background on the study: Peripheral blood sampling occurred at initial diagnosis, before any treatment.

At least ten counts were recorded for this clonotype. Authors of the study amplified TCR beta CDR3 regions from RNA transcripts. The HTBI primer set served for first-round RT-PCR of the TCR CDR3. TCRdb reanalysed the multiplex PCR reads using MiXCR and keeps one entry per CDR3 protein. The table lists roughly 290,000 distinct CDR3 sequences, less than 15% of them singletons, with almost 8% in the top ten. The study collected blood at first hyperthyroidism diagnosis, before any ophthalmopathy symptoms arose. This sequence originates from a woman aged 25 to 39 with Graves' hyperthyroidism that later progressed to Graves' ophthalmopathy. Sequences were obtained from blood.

The CDR3 loop reads CASSPPGTPGGYEQYF. The CDR3 coding sequence is TGTGCCAGCTCACCACCGGGGACTCCAGGAGGCTACGAGCAGTACTTC. This chain uses TRBV18 with TRBJ2-7, with D perhaps TRBD2 (6 bases). The V end lost 0 bases, the J end lost 3 bases, and 15 bases lay between the germline ends. This CDR3 spans 16 amino acids. The V gene's germline CDR1 is KGHSH and CDR2 LQKENI.